This entry is about one T cell receptor beta chain. Its antigen remains unidentified. Random hexamers were used to reverse transcribe roughly 0.5 to 1 ug of RNA. The amplification used immunoSEQ multiplex PCR on TCR beta CDR3; it spanned 54 Vbeta and 13 Jbeta. TCRdb analysed the immunoSEQ multiplex PCR reads with MiXCR anew, one entry per CDR3 protein. Of 160,000 or so distinct CDR3 sequences listed, approximately 94% are singletons. The CDR3 sequence is 18 residues long. Unmatched junction bases numbered 15, after V lost 3 bases and J lost 4 bases. Germline V gives CDR1 SGDLS, CDR2 YYNGEE. The data were taken from a study of CD8 T cells in Susac syndrome. General observations from the study: Where Susac syndrome CD4+ T cell repertoires were concerned, no clonal expansion was evident.

The receptor's source is a human donor with Susac syndrome. The chain uses TRBV9 and TRBJ2-5; 10 nucleotides line up with TRBD1. Input material: CD4+ T cells from PBMCs. The CDR3 DNA reads as TGTGCCAGCAGCGCGGGACAGGGGACTATGACCCCGCTAGAGACCCAGTACTTC. It specifies CASSAGQGTMTPLETQYF.